Reported below is one TCR beta chain. The antigen is not known. The data stem from a study of cytomegalovirus exposure and HLA in healthy donors. For the study at large: A prior study identified approximately 110 million unique TCR beta sequences from about 179 million T cells. Points from the study as a whole: Upon later analysis, HLA-associated TCR beta chains proved more clonally expanded than other, equally common chains. TCR beta sequences numbering 16,951 were associated with HLA alleles at 0.05 false discovery rate in a later analysis.

With 60 Vbeta and 13 Jbeta primers, the PCR was carried out. In the original workflow: Later, an analysis found tens of millions of unique TCR beta chains, and 8.5 million to 12 million of these were shared. Clones were read by immunoSEQ multiplex PCR, and TCRdb kept only the in-frame ones, dropping some. V, J and clone size were drawn from that table, and D and trimming were deduced from the DNA. The table shows about 180,000 clones, with about three quarters occurring only once. V dropped 4 bases and J dropped 4; count of bases not matched to a gene: 9. The CDR3 has 15 amino acids. CDR1 and CDR2 (germline): SGHNT, YENEEA.

The sequence was collected from a man aged 40-50 years in good health and CMV-seropositive. The V call is TRBV11-3, the J call TRBJ1-2, with TRBD1 matching 7 bases. The sequencing sample was made of PBMCs. The CDR3 DNA reads TGTGCCAGCAGCTCAAGGACGGGACAGCTCTATGGCTACACCTTC. Amino acids: CASSSRTGQLYGYTF.